The sample holds one count of the clone carrying this T cell receptor beta chain. Its specificity is unknown. The CDR3 consists of 20 residues. With 0 bases clipped from V and 9 bases from J, the junction kept 15 bases outside the gene matches. Germline V gene data show CDR1 as SGHVS and CDR2 as FQNEAQ. Produced via immunoSEQ multiplex PCR; TCRdb's table is partial and in-frame only. The sample shows hundreds of thousands of clones, around nine tenths of them seen only once. These data belong to a study of cytomegalovirus exposure and HLA in healthy donors. General study points: TCR beta chains numbering more than 150 were designated cytomegalovirus-associated.

The sequencing sample was made of PBMCs. This TCR derives from a man between 18 and 29 years old in good health and CMV-seronegative. The rearrangement uses TRBV7-8 and TRBJ2-3; 16 bases align to TRBD2. CDR3 region: CASSLAGLAGGTAARTTQYF. The CDR3 DNA reads as TGTGCCAGCAGCTTAGCGGGACTAGCGGGAGGGACAGCCGCCCGCACAACGCAGTATTTT.